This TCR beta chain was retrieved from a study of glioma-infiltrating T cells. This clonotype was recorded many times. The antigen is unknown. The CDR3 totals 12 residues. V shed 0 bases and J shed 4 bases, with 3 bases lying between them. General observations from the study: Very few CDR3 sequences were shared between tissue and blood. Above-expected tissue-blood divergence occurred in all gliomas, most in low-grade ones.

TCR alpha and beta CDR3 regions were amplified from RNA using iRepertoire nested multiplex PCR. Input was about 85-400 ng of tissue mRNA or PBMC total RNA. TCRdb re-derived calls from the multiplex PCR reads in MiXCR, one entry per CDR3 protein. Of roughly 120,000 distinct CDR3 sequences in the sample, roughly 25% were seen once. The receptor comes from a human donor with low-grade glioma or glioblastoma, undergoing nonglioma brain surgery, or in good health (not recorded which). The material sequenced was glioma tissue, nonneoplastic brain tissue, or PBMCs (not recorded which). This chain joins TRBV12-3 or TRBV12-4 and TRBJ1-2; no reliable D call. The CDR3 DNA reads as TGTGCCAGCAGTTTAGCAGTCTATGGCTACACCTTC. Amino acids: CASSLAVYGYTF.